One sample yielded the 14 T cell receptor beta chains listed below, sequenced in a study of blood T cell repertoires in COVID-19. Produced via immunoSEQ multiplex PCR; TCRdb's table is partial and in-frame only. Of about 480,000 clones in the sample, around 89% were seen once. The sequenced sample was PBMCs or T cells enriched from blood (not recorded which). The receptor set was obtained from a woman aged 35 to 49 who had recovered from COVID-19.

The V call is TRBV19, the J call TRBJ2-5; 9 bases are a match to TRBD1. The CDR3 contains 14 residues. V was clipped by 4 bases and J by 2 bases; unmatched bases: 2. Germline-derived CDR1 and CDR2 are LNHDA and SQIVND (reference sequence). The chain's CDR3 is CASSKTGGQETQYF. The CDR3 nucleotides read TGTGCCAGTAGTAAGACAGGGGGACAAGAGACCCAGTACTTC.

This clone was recorded only once. V gene TRBV6-6 combines with J gene TRBJ1-3; possible D gene TRBD1, 6 bases. The CDR3 has 14 residues. Germline V gives CDR1 MNHNY, CDR2 SVGAGI (reference sequence). V lost 8 bases and J 0 bases, leaving 11 bases between the germline ends. CDR3 in amino acids: CASQTGTSGNTIYF. As DNA, the CDR3 is TGTGCCAGCCAGACAGGCACCTCTGGAAACACCATATATTTT.

J is TRBJ1-2 and V is TRBV4-2, with TRBD1 identical over 9 bases. This CDR3 comprises 15 residues. The V and J ends lost 7 bases and 3 bases, in that order; junction bases with no gene match: 9. Germline V lookup: CDR1 LGHNA, CDR2 YNFKEQ. In DNA, the CDR3 is TGTGCCAGCAACCCCCGCTGGACAGGGGACTATGGCTACACCTTC. Translated: CASNPRWTGDYGYTF.

The chain joins TRBV7-6 to TRBJ1-3; TRBD1 matches at 9 bases. The V gene end was trimmed by 2 bases and the J gene end by 0 bases; junction bases not matched to a gene: 14. The CDR3 contains 20 residues. In germline, CDR1 is SGHVS, CDR2 FNYEAQ. CDR3 DNA sequence: TGTGCCAGCAGCTTATATCCGCCGGGACAGGGTTCGAGCTCTGGAAACACCATATATTTT. Its protein product is CASSLYPPGQGSSSGNTIYF.

The rearrangement uses TRBV5-1 and TRBJ2-5; D is uncertain. Germline V lookup: CDR1 SGHRS, CDR2 YFSETQ. V dropped 0 bases and J dropped 4 bases, with 16 bases sitting between them. The CDR3 runs to 16 residues. The CDR3 here is CASSLERGPPGETQYF. DNA for the CDR3: TGCGCCAGCAGCTTGGAGCGCGGCCCCCCGGGAGAGACCCAGTACTTC.

This clone was observed a single time. This chain joins TRBV7-2 and TRBJ1-4, with 10 nucleotides matching TRBD1. Germline lookup yields CDR1 SGHTA and CDR2 FQGNSA. V shed 5 bases and J 13 bases; nucleotides not matched to a gene: 10. This CDR3 is built from 14 residues. The CDR3 DNA sequence: TGTGCCAGCAGCCGGCCGGGACAGGGGCCTGGACTGTTTTTT. Translated: CASSRPGQGPGLFF.

The chain joins TRBV11-2 to TRBJ1-3; maybe TRBD1 (6 bases). Trimming removed 6 bases at V and 4 bases at J, with 16 bases between. CDR3 length equals 15 residues. Germline V lookup: CDR1 SGHAT, CDR2 FQNNGV. In nucleotides, the CDR3 is TGTGCCAGCAGTTCCCACAGGGTTTCGGGAAACACCATATATTTT. It is translated as CASSSHRVSGNTIYF.

This clone has just a few counts. This CDR3 reads CASSRQPTGSGSYNEQFF. In nucleotides, the CDR3 is TGTGCCAGCAGCCGACAGCCGACGGGCTCAGGCTCCTACAATGAGCAGTTCTTC. This sequence joins TRBV5-4 and TRBJ2-1; D is possibly TRBD1 (5 bases). Per germline, CDR1 SGHNT and CDR2 YYREEE (reference sequence). The ends were cut back, 4 bases at V and 0 bases at J, with 20 bases in the middle. The CDR3 runs 18 residues.

The chain couples TRBV24-1 to TRBJ2-2; 8 nucleotides agree with TRBD1. The junction had 20 bases not matched to a gene; V was cut back by 5 bases and J by 1 base. This CDR3 spans 21 amino acids. From germline, CDR1 is KGHDR and CDR2 SFDVKD. CDR3 in DNA: TGTGCCACCAGTGGAACGGGTTTTGGGGCAGTTGGGACAGGGAACACCGGGGAGCTGTTTTTT. This gives the protein CATSGTGFGAVGTGNTGELFF.

The V call is TRBV27, the J call TRBJ2-1; D gene uncertain. CDR1 MNHEY and CDR2 SMNVEV come from the germline V gene (reference sequence). The CDR3 runs 12 residues. Trimming left V 5 bases short and J 9 bases short, with 11 bases between. The CDR3 region is CASSKLLGEQFF. CDR3 DNA sequence: TGTGCCAGCAGTAAACTACTGGGTGAGCAGTTCTTC.

The rearrangement links TRBV15 to TRBJ2-6; D is unresolved. Germline V lookup: CDR1 LNHNV, CDR2 YYDKDF (reference sequence). The length of the CDR3 is 15 residues. V gave up 3 bases and J gave up 1 base, with 7 bases separating them. CDR3 in amino acids: CATSSQNSGANVLTF. The CDR3 nucleotides read TGTGCCACCAGCAGCCAGAATTCTGGGGCCAACGTCCTGACTTTC.

The count of this clone is one. The chain has TRBV10-3 and TRBJ2-2; possibly TRBD1 for D (5 bases). CDR1 is ENHRY, CDR2 SYGVKD, per germline. This CDR3 region has 15 residues. V lost 3 bases to trimming and J lost 2 bases, with 10 bases between them. The CDR3 loop is CAISEGHVNTGELFF. The CDR3, as DNA: TGTGCCATCAGTGAAGGACACGTTAACACCGGGGAGCTGTTTTTT.

The rearrangement joins TRBV27 to TRBJ1-1; D perhaps matches TRBD1 (6 bases). Per germline, CDR1 MNHEY and CDR2 SMNVEV (reference sequence). The CDR3 totals 14 residues. V was cut by 4 bases and J by 4 bases, with 13 bases left in between. The CDR3 sequence is CASSSLQGGTEAFF. For the CDR3, the DNA is TGTGCCAGCAGTTCTTTACAGGGTGGCACTGAAGCTTTCTTT.

This clone has just a few counts. This chain connects TRBV20-1 to TRBJ1-6; D may be TRBD1 (6 bases). The germline V gene has CDR1 DFQATT and CDR2 SNEGSKA (reference sequence). Trimming cost V 3 bases and J 14 bases, with 23 bases left between them. CDR3 size: 15 residues. The CDR3 spells CSASQSGRGLGALHF. The CDR3, as DNA: TGCAGTGCTAGTCAGAGTGGCAGGGGCCTAGGGGCCCTCCACTTT.